This T cell receptor beta chain is from a study of cytomegalovirus exposure and HLA in healthy donors. General study findings and limits: Later work found that TCR association rates differed between HLA loci; DRB1 had the most and HLA-C the fewest. Published work reported that the classifier diagnosed cytomegalovirus status with high specificity and sensitivity. Altogether, 170 or so TCR beta chains were recorded as cytomegalovirus-associated.

The primer mix had 60 Vbeta and 13 Jbeta primers. Profiling relied on immunoSEQ multiplex PCR, and the TCRdb table lists in-frame clones only, not all of them. The clone table shows around 48,000 clones, with the ten largest holding less than 2.5%. This CDR3 has 16 residues. The V gene end was trimmed by 1 base and the J gene end by 4 bases; junction bases not matched to a gene: 11. In germline, CDR1 is SGHNT, CDR2 YYREEE (reference sequence). Comments on this clone: The antigen remains unidentified.

This TCR was recovered from a female donor in good health and CMV-seronegative. The chain has TRBV5-4 and TRBJ2-7; TRBD2 aligns across 7 bases. Sequencing was carried out using PBMCs. The CDR3 bases are TGTGCCAGCAGCTTGAGCGGGACGGCCTCCGCTTACGAGCAGTACTTC. Protein: CASSLSGTASAYEQYF. Using reference TRBV5-4 and TRBJ2-7 for the parts outside the CDR3, the full variable domain is ETGVTQSPTHLIKTRGQQVTLRCSSQSGHNTVSWYQQALGQGPQFIFQYYREEENGRGNFPPRFSGLQFPNYSSELNVNALELDDSALYLCASSLSGTASAYEQYFGPGTRLTVT.